The 26 T cell receptor beta chains presented below share a single source sample, sequenced in a study of blood T cell repertoires in COVID-19. Only in-frame clones appear in the TCRdb table, and some are missing; sequencing was by immunoSEQ multiplex PCR. The sample includes roughly 56,000 clones, more than 75% seen only once; the top ten take around 15%. Sequenced sample: peripheral blood. The source is a human donor in a cohort sampled during active COVID-19.

The chain recombines TRBV5-6 with TRBJ2-2; D might be TRBD1 (5 bases). Trimming shortened V by 7 bases and J by 1 base, and 17 bases separated the two germline ends. Germline V gene lookup returns CDR1 SGHDT and CDR2 YYEEEE. This CDR3 region has 16 residues. The CDR3: CASLTKTGLNTGELFF. CDR3 in DNA: TGTGCCAGCCTAACTAAAACAGGCTTGAACACCGGGGAGCTGTTTTTT.

The V call is TRBV27, the J call TRBJ1-1; TRBD1 aligns across 7 bases. This CDR3 comprises 15 residues. After removal of 7 bases from V and 2 bases from J, the junction contained 10 bases not matched to a gene. The germline V gene has CDR1 MNHEY and CDR2 SMNVEV (reference sequence). The CDR3 loop is CASTSLGGLNTEAFF. The CDR3 coding sequence is TGTGCCAGCACCTCCCTAGGGGGCCTAAACACTGAAGCTTTCTTT.

The V gene is TRBV11-2, the J gene TRBJ1-2; 9 bases match TRBD1. The germline gives CDR1 SGHAT, CDR2 FQNNGV. Losses at the gene ends were 2 bases for V and 6 bases for J; bases not matched to a gene: 7. The length of the CDR3 is 15 residues. This CDR3 is CASSLITTGGHGYTF. As DNA, the CDR3 is TGTGCCAGCAGCTTAATCACGACAGGGGGACATGGCTACACCTTC.

The chain combines TRBV28 with TRBJ1-3; D perhaps matches TRBD1 (5 bases). Trimming shortened V by 1 base and J by 2 bases, and 6 bases separated the two germline ends. This CDR3 is 14 amino acids long. CDR1 MDHEN and CDR2 SYDVKM come from the germline V gene. The CDR3 region has the DNA TGTGCCAGCAGTTTATCAGGGACTGGAAACACCATATATTTT. The encoded protein is CASSLSGTGNTIYF.

A single count supports this clone. The gene calls are TRBV27 and TRBJ1-5, with 7 bases aligning to TRBD1. The CDR3 extends over 15 amino acids. V lost 6 bases and J lost 4; bases outside the gene matches: 9. CDR1 and CDR2 from the germline V gene are MNHEY and SMNVEV (reference sequence). CDR3 residues: CASRETGRINQPQHF. The CDR3 DNA sequence: TGTGCCAGCAGAGAGACAGGGAGAATTAATCAGCCCCAGCATTTT.

This clone has just one count. V gene TRBV2 combines with J gene TRBJ2-1, with a tentative D call TRBD2 (5 bases). Germline loops: CDR1 SNHLY, CDR2 FYNNEI. This CDR3 is 14 amino acids long. The V gene lost 10 bases and the J gene lost 6 bases, with 19 bases spanning the gap. CDR3 residues: CANHLEFGGNEQFF. In nucleotides, the CDR3 is TGTGCCAACCACCTAGAGTTCGGAGGCAATGAGCAGTTCTTC.

The chain links TRBV7-9 to TRBJ2-7; 7 bases align to TRBD1. Trimming removed 5 bases from V and 2 bases from J; junction bases left unmatched: 6. Germline loops: CDR1 SEHNR, CDR2 FQNEAQ (reference sequence). The CDR3 contains 14 residues. The CDR3 sequence: CASSPGQVTYEQYF. The CDR3 nucleotides read TGTGCCAGCAGCCCAGGACAGGTAACCTACGAGCAGTACTTC.

V is TRBV28 and J is TRBJ2-7, with 8 bases fitting TRBD1. There are 15 residues in the CDR3. Germline V gives CDR1 MDHEN, CDR2 SYDVKM. The V and J ends lost 7 bases and 3 bases, in that order; junction bases with no gene match: 11. The CDR3 DNA follows: TGTGCCAGCAAAAGAAGGGACAGGCTTAACTACGAGCAGTACTTC. Protein: CASKRRDRLNYEQYF.

The chain carries TRBV28 and TRBJ2-6, with D unclear. Germline values: CDR1 MDHEN, CDR2 SYDVKM. The CDR3 is 15 residues long. Trimming removed 4 bases at V and 0 bases at J, with 7 bases between. CDR3 residues: CASSSPGSGANVLTF. The CDR3 DNA sequence: TGTGCCAGCAGTTCCCCGGGCTCTGGGGCCAACGTCCTGACTTTC.

This clone occurred once. Written as DNA, the CDR3 is TGTGCCAGCAGCGGCCCCCGAGGGGACAGGGGTAGGGCTAACTATGGCTACACCTTC. It specifies CASSGPRGDRGRANYGYTF. The V and J genes are TRBV9 and TRBJ1-2, with 10 bases that match TRBD1. V was clipped by 3 bases and J by 0 bases; unmatched bases: 14. CDR3 size: 19 residues. CDR1 SGDLS and CDR2 YYNGEE come from the germline V gene.

The chain joins TRBV9 to TRBJ2-7, with 12 bases fitting TRBD1. The CDR3 spans 14 residues. The germline gives CDR1 SGDLS, CDR2 YYNGEE. J gave up 7 bases and V 3 bases, and 5 bases lay outside the gene matches. DNA of the CDR3: TGTGCCAGCAGCGGGGGACAGGGGGCTTGGGAGCAGTACTTC. Residues: CASSGGQGAWEQYF.

The CDR3 sequence: CASSLQPAETQYF. The CDR3 DNA sequence: TGTGCCAGCAGCTTACAGCCAGCGGAGACCCAGTACTTC. The J gene is TRBJ2-5, the V gene TRBV7-2; D is unresolved. The CDR3 has 13 amino acids. The germline V and J ends were trimmed by 2 bases and 5 bases, with 9 bases remaining between them. CDR1 and CDR2 from the germline V gene are SGHTA and FQGNSA.

This clone has only a few counts. The chain uses TRBV27 and TRBJ1-2, with 8 positions matching TRBD1. The junction had 7 bases not matched to a gene; V was cut back by 3 bases and J by 4 bases. CDR1 is MNHEY, CDR2 SMNVEV, per germline (reference sequence). The CDR3 is 15 amino acids. CDR3 DNA sequence: TGTGCCAGCAGTTTTAATCAGGGGGCTTTCTATGGCTACACCTTC. Its protein is CASSFNQGAFYGYTF.

The rearrangement links TRBV27 to TRBJ2-7; D is uncertain. V lost 10 bases and J lost 7, with 20 bases in between. The CDR3 has 13 residues. CDR1 is MNHEY and CDR2 is SMNVEV in the germline V gene (reference sequence). The CDR3 DNA sequence: TGTGCCACCTGGAAAATCCCTCCCGGGGAGCAGTACTTC. It codes for CATWKIPPGEQYF.

The rearrangement joins TRBV28 to TRBJ1-1; a possible D gene is TRBD1 (6 bases). Germline values: CDR1 MDHEN, CDR2 SYDVKM. The V end was cut by 10 bases, the J end by 5 bases, with 17 bases between. CDR3 length: 13 residues. The CDR3 sequence is CATILQGRTEAFF. CDR3 bases: TGTGCCACCATCCTACAGGGTCGGACTGAAGCTTTCTTT.

The rearrangement joins TRBV20-1 to TRBJ2-7; 8 bases are shared with TRBD2. The CDR3 is made up of 16 amino acids. V gave up 3 bases and J gave up 1 base; unmatched junction bases: 11. From germline, CDR1 is DFQATT and CDR2 SNEGSKA (reference sequence). This CDR3 is CSASGQGLAGSYEQYF. CDR3 bases: TGCAGTGCTAGTGGTCAAGGGCTAGCGGGTTCCTACGAGCAGTACTTC.

The CDR3 is CASSLYATGRGDQPQHF. CDR3 DNA sequence: TGTGCCAGCAGTCTCTACGCGACAGGACGAGGAGATCAGCCCCAGCATTTT. The V gene is TRBV27, the J gene TRBJ1-5; TRBD1 is a possible D gene (6 bases). With 5 bases removed from V and 5 bases from J, the gap between germline ends came to 22 bases. The CDR3 loop spans 17 amino acids. CDR1 MNHEY and CDR2 SMNVEV come from the germline V gene (reference sequence).

This chain joins TRBV7-9 and TRBJ2-1, with 9 bases lining up with TRBD2. V trimming: 5 bases; J trimming: 0 bases; junction bases outside the gene matches: 8. The V gene's germline CDR1 is SEHNR and CDR2 FQNEAQ (reference sequence). CDR3 size: 17 residues. The chain's CDR3 is CASSQRAGGSSYNEQFF. CDR3 in DNA: TGTGCCAGCAGCCAAAGGGCGGGAGGGAGCTCCTACAATGAGCAGTTCTTC.

For the CDR3, the DNA is TGCGCCAGCAGTCAATCAAGGGAGGGGGAGACCCAGTACTTC. Its translation is CASSQSREGETQYF. V gene TRBV23-1 combines with J gene TRBJ2-5, with 7 positions matching TRBD2. TRBV23-1 is an ORF for which the function is uncertain. The trim removed 0 bases at V and 5 bases at J, leaving 3 bases unmatched. The CDR3 has 14 amino acids.

V gene TRBV18 combines with J gene TRBJ2-1; 7 bases fit TRBD2. V shed 2 bases, J shed 7 bases, and the junction held 8 bases outside the gene matches. Germline assignment: CDR1 KGHSH and CDR2 LQKENI. The CDR3 has 15 amino acids. The CDR3 nucleotides read TGTGCCAGCTCACCAAATGGGGGAGGGAGGAATGAGCAGTTCTTC. This translates into CASSPNGGGRNEQFF.

This clone was observed once. The chain links TRBV15 to TRBJ1-6; 10 positions match TRBD1. J lost 9 bases, V lost 3 bases, and 2 bases had no gene match. The length of the CDR3 is 14 residues. The germline V gene encodes CDR1 LNHNV and CDR2 YYDKDF (reference sequence). CDR3: CATSSRTGGSPLHF. The CDR3 DNA sequence: TGTGCCACCAGCAGTAGGACAGGGGGTTCACCCCTCCACTTT. Together with reference TRBV15 and TRBJ1-6, the CDR3 gives the full variable domain: DAMVIQNPRYQVTQFGKPVTLSCSQTLNHNVMYWYQQKSSQAPKLLFHYYDKDFNNEADTPDNFQSRRPNTSFCFLDIRSPGLGDTAMYLCATSSRTGGSPLHFGNGTRLTVT.

The gene calls are TRBV5-1 and TRBJ2-2, with 7 positions matching TRBD1. The CDR3 is made up of 15 amino acids. V shed 0 bases and J 4 bases; nucleotides not matched to a gene: 3. Germline loops: CDR1 SGHRS, CDR2 YFSETQ. CDR3: CASSLADRATGELFF. CDR3 DNA sequence: TGCGCCAGCAGCTTGGCTGACAGGGCCACCGGGGAGCTGTTTTTT.

The rearrangement links TRBV4-2 to TRBJ1-2, with 12 positions matching TRBD1. With V trimmed by 2 bases and J by 8 bases, 9 bases remained unmatched. This CDR3 spans 16 amino acids. From germline, CDR1 is LGHNA and CDR2 YNFKEQ. The CDR3 here is CASSQRGDRGRLGYTF. CDR3 DNA: TGTGCCAGCAGCCAAAGGGGGGACAGGGGGCGTTTGGGCTACACCTTC.

V is TRBV6-6 and J is TRBJ1-1, with 10 bases fitting TRBD1. Trimming at V came to 8 bases and at J to 3 bases, leaving 6 bases not matched to a gene. This CDR3 comprises 14 residues. Germline V CDR1 and CDR2: MNHNY, SVGAGI (reference sequence). In nucleotides, the CDR3 is TGTGCCAGCCGACAGGGGGCCCGATACACTGAAGCTTTCTTT. Protein: CASRQGARYTEAFF.

J is TRBJ2-7 and V is TRBV28, with 11 bases lining up with TRBD1. Germline assignment: CDR1 MDHEN and CDR2 SYDVKM. V lost 6 bases, J lost 4 bases, and 8 bases stayed unmatched. The CDR3 runs to 15 residues. CDR3 sequence reads: CASRGQGASIYEQYF. CDR3 nucleotides: TGTGCCAGCAGAGGACAGGGGGCATCTATTTACGAGCAGTACTTC.

This clone was observed a handful of times. This sequence joins TRBV9 and TRBJ1-3; perhaps TRBD1 as D (5 bases). The germline CDR1 and CDR2 sequences are SGDLS and YYNGEE. The CDR3 length is 16 residues. The ends were cut back, 0 bases at V and 2 bases at J, with 12 bases in the middle. CDR3 sequence: CASSVDPWGAGNTIYF. CDR3 DNA sequence: TGTGCCAGCAGCGTAGACCCTTGGGGGGCTGGAAACACCATATATTTT.